This record looks at one TCR beta chain sequence and its context. This sample is drawn from a study of blood T cell repertoires in COVID-19. Study-level background: From T cells, B-cell-depleted T cells, or PBMCs came the material, which was cDNA or gDNA.

The study assigned cohorts using participant-reported clinical history. CDR1 is SQVTM, CDR2 ANQGSEA, per germline. V was pared by 5 bases and J by 2 bases, with 5 bases of the junction left unmatched. This CDR3 spans 15 amino acids. Authors' data handling: Counts of nucleated cells, estimated from reference gene primer amplification, were obtained. Profiling relied on immunoSEQ multiplex PCR, and the TCRdb table lists in-frame clones only, not all of them. From that table come the V and J calls and clone size; the DNA was used to work out D and trimming. Of 260,000 or so clones in the sample, about 91% were seen once.

The receptor comes from a woman aged 35 to 49 with acute COVID-19. The rearrangement links TRBV29-1 to TRBJ2-6; 8 bases align to TRBD1. Sequenced material: PBMCs or T cells enriched from blood (not recorded which). CDR3 in DNA: TGCAGCGTTCCACCACAGGGGGCTGGGGCCAACGTCCTGACTTTC. Its protein product is CSVPPQGAGANVLTF. Combining the CDR3 with reference TRBV29-1 and TRBJ2-6 gives the whole variable domain SAVISQKPSRDICQRGTSLTIQCQVDSQVTMMFWYRQQPGQSLTLIATANQGSEATYESGFVIDKFPISRPNLTFSTLTVSNMSPEDSSIYLCSVPPQGAGANVLTFGAGSRLTVL.